This passage covers 6 T cell receptor beta chains from one sample sequenced in a study of tumor and adjacent non-tumor tissue in lung cancer. This sample's RNA came from whole unsorted tissue. The normal lung tissue was taken more than 3 cm from the tumor edge. Three rounds of nested PCR, following a modified ARM-PCR protocol, produced the TCRbeta library. MiXCR, applied by TCRdb to the multiplex PCR reads, yields one record per CDR3 protein. In the table there are around 57,000 distinct CDR3 sequences, around two thirds of which are singletons. Sequencing input: distant non-tumor lung tissue. These receptors were obtained from a man aged 70-80 years with non-small cell lung cancer.

The chain employs TRBV5-1 and TRBJ2-3; a weak D match, TRBD1 (6 bases). Trimming stripped 0 bases from V and 4 bases from J, with 12 bases between. The CDR3 is made up of 15 amino acids. Germline assignment: CDR1 SGHRS and CDR2 YFSETQ. CDR3 protein: CASSLGRGSADTQYF. In DNA, the CDR3 is TGCGCCAGCAGCTTGGGCAGGGGTAGTGCAGATACGCAGTATTTT.

This clonotype was counted at least ten times. The CDR3 sequence: CASSQEGSRAGGEQYF. CDR3 DNA sequence: TGCGCCAGCAGCCAAGAAGGTTCCAGGGCGGGCGGCGAGCAGTACTTC. The gene calls are TRBV4-1 and TRBJ2-7; D could derive from TRBD1 or TRBD2 (5 bases each). This CDR3 is built from 16 residues. V lost 0 bases, J lost 6 bases, and 18 bases lay in between. Germline V CDR1 and CDR2: MGHRA, YSYEKL.

The V call is TRBV12-3 or TRBV12-4, the J call TRBJ1-1, with D possibly TRBD1 on 6 matching bases. This CDR3 has 13 residues. V was cut by 7 bases and J by 3 bases, with 12 bases left in between. The CDR3 DNA is TGTGCCAGCATTGGGGACACGGACACTGAAGCTTTCTTT. It codes for CASIGDTDTEAFF.

V gene TRBV6-1 combines with J gene TRBJ2-2, with unresolved D. CDR1 is MNHNS, CDR2 SASEGT, per germline. Trimming cost V 2 bases and J 4 bases, with 11 bases left between them. The CDR3 runs to 15 residues. The CDR3 DNA follows: TGTGCCAGCAGTGAACAGCCATGGCCCACCGGGGAGCTGTTTTTT. Amino acids: CASSEQPWPTGELFF.

With regard to this clonotype: A much bigger clone sits one base away, suggesting this may be a read error. In this CDR3 the conserved last residue, phenylalanine or tryptophan, is missing, so a read error is likely. V and J are TRBV30 and TRBJ2-7; weak D call: TRBD1 (5 bases). V gave up 8 bases and J gave up 5 bases, with 13 bases separating them. Germline CDR1 GTSNPN, CDR2 SVGIG (reference sequence). The CDR3 length is 11 residues. In DNA, the CDR3 is TGTGCCACTGGCAGGGCCCACGAGCAGTACTAC. It specifies CATGRAHEQYY.

This clonotype was seen more than once but under ten times. This could be a read error, since a much larger clone is one nucleotide away. CDR3 in amino acids: CASSGTACNEQFF. The CDR3 region has the DNA TGCGCCAGCAGCGGGACAGCATGCAATGAGCAGTTCTTC. The chain joins TRBV4-1 to TRBJ2-1, with 7 bases identical to TRBD1. Germline assignment: CDR1 MGHRA and CDR2 YSYEKL. V was pared by 5 bases and J by 6 bases, with 4 bases of the junction left unmatched. This CDR3 contains 13 residues.